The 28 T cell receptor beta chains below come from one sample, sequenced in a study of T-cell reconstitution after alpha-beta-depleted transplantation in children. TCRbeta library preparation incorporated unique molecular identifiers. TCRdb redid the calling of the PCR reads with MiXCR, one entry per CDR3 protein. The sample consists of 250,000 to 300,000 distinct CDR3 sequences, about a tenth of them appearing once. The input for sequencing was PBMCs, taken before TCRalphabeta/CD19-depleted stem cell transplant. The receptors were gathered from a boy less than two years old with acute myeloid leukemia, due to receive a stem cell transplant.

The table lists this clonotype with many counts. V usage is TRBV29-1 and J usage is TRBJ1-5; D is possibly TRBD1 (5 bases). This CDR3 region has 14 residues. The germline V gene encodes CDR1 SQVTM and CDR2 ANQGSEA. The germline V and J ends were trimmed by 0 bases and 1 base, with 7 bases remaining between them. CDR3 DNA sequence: TGCAGCGTTGAAGAGCAGGGAAGCAATCAGCCCCAGCATTTT. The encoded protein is CSVEEQGSNQPQHF.

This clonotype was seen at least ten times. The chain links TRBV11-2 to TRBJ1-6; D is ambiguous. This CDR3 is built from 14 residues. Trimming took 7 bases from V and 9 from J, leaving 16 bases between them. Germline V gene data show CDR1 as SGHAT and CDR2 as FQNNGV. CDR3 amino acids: CASTLGNQGSPLHF. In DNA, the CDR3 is TGTGCCAGCACCCTAGGGAATCAAGGTTCACCCCTCCACTTT.

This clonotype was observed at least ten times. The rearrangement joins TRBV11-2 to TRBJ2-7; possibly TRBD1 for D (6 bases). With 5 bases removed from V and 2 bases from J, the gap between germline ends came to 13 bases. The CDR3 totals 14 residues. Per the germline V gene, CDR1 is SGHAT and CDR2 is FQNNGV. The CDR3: CASSVGGIPYEQYF. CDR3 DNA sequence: TGTGCCAGCAGCGTAGGGGGTATCCCCTACGAGCAGTACTTC.

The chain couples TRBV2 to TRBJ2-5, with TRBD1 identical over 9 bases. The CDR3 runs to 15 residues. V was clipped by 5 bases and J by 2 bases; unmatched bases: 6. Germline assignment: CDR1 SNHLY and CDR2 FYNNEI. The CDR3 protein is CASSTPGQGQETQYF. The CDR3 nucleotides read TGTGCCAGCAGTACCCCGGGACAGGGACAAGAGACCCAGTACTTC.

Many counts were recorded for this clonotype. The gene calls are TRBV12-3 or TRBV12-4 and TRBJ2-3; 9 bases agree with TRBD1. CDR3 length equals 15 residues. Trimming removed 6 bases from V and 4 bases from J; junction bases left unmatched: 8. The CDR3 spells CASSPGQGRPDTQYF. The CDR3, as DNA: TGTGCCAGCAGCCCGGGACAGGGAAGGCCAGATACGCAGTATTTT.

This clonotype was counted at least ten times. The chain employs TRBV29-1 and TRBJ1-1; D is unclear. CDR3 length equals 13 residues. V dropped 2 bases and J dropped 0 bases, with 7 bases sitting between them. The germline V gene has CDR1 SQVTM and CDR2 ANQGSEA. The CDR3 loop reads CSVERRMNTEAFF. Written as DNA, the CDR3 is TGCAGCGTTGAAAGGCGGATGAACACTGAAGCTTTCTTT.

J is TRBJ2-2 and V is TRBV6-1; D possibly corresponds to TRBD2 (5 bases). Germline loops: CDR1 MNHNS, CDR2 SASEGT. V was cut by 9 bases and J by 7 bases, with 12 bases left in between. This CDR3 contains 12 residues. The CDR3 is CASGRGRGELFF. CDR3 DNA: TGTGCCAGTGGTCGAGGGCGCGGGGAGCTGTTTTTT.

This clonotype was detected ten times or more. The CDR3 DNA is TGTGCCAGCAGCCGAGGAGCCCCTGGGGACATTCAGTACTTC. Protein: CASSRGAPGDIQYF. The chain has TRBV13 and TRBJ2-4, with no clear D. The germline gives CDR1 PRHDT, CDR2 FYEKMQ (reference sequence). Trimming shortened V by 5 bases and J by 8 bases, and 16 bases separated the two germline ends. This CDR3 is built from 14 residues.

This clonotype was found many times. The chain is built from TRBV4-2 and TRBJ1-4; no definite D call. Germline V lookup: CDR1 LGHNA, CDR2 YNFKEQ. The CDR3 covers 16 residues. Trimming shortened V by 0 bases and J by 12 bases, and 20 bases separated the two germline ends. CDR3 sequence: CASSQDTTLNSYELFF. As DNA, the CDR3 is TGTGCCAGCAGCCAAGATACGACCCTAAACAGCTATGAACTGTTTTTT.

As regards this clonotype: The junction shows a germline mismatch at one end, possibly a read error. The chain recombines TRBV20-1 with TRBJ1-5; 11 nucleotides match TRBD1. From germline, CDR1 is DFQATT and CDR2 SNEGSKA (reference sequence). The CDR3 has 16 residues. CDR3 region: CCARVVGQGASQPQHF. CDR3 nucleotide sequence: TGCTGTGCTAGAGTGGTTGGACAGGGGGCGAGTCAGCCCCAGCATTTT.

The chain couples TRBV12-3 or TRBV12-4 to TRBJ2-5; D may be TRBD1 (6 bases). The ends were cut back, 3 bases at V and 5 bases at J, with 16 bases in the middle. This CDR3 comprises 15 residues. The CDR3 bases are TGTGCCAGCAGTTTGTTGGCAGGGGATCGTGAGACCCAGTACTTC. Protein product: CASSLLAGDRETQYF.

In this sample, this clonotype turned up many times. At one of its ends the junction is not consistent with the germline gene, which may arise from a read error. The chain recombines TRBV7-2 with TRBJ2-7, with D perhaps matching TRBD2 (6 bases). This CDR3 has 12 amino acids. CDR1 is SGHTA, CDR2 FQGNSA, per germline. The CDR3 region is CASSLVGRERYF. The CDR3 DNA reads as TGTGCCAGCAGCTTAGTGGGACGGGAGCGGTACTTC. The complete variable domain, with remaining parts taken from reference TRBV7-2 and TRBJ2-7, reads GAGVSQSPSNKVTEKGKDVELRCDPISGHTALYWYRQSLGQGLEFLIYFQGNSAPDKSGLPSDRFSAERTGGSVSTLTIQRTQQEDSAVYLCASSLVGRERYFGPGTRLTVT.

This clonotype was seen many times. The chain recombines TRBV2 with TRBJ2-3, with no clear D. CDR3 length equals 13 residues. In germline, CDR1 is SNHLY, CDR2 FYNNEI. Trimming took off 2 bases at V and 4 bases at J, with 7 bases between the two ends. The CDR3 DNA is TGTGCCAGCAGTGAACAATCGGCAGATACGCAGTATTTT. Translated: CASSEQSADTQYF.

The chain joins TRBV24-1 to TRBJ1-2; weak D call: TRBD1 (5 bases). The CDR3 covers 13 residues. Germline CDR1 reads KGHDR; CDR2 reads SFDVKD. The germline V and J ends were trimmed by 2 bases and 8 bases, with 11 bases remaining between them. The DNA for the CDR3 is TGTGCCACCAGTGATTCAGGGACGGAAGGCTACACCTTC. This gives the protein CATSDSGTEGYTF.

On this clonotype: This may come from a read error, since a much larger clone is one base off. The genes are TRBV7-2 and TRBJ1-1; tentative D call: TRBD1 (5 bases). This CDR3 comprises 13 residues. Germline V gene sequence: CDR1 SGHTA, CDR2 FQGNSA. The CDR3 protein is CASSFQGRAEALF. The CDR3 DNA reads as TGTGCCAGCAGCTTTCAGGGAAGGGCTGAAGCTCTCTTT.

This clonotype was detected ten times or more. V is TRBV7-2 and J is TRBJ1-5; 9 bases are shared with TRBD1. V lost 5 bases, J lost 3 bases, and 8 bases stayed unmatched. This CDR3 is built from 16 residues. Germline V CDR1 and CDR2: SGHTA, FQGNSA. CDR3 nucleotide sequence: TGTGCCAGCAGCCTTCGGACAGGGGTCTCCAATCAGCCCCAGCATTTT. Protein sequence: CASSLRTGVSNQPQHF.

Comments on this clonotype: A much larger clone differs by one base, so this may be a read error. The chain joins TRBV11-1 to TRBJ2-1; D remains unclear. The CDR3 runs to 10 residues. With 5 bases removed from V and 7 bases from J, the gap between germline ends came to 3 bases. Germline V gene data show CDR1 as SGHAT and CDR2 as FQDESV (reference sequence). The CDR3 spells CASSQNEQFF. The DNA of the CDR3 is TGTGCCAGCAGCCAGAATGAGCAGTTCTTC.

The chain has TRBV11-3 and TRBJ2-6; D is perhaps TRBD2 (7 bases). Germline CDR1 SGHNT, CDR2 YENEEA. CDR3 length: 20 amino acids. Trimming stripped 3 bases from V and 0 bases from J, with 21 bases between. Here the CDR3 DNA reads TGTGCCAGCAGCTTCTTAGGGATGGGGGGGGCGAGCTCTGGGGCCAACGTCCTGACTTTC. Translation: CASSFLGMGGASSGANVLTF. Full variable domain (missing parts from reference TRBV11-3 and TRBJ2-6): EAGVVQSPRYKIIEKKQPVAFWCNPISGHNTLYWYLQNLGQGPELLIRYENEEAVDDSQLPKDRFSAERLKGVDSTLKIQPAELGDSAVYLCASSFLGMGGASSGANVLTFGAGSRLTVL.

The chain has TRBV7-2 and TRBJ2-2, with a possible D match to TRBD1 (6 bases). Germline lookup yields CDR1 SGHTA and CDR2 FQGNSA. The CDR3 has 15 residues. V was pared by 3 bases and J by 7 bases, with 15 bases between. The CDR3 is CASSLQGIIIGELFF. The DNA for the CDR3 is TGTGCCAGCAGCTTGCAGGGGATAATCATCGGGGAGCTGTTTTTT.

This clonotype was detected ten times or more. The CDR3 spells CASSQTSPETQYF. Written as DNA, the CDR3 is TGCGCCAGCAGCCAGACTAGTCCAGAGACCCAGTACTTC. The chain uses TRBV5-1 and TRBJ2-5, with D maybe TRBD2 (6 bases). V shed 4 bases and J shed 4 bases, with 11 bases lying between them. The CDR3 spans 13 residues. Germline V lookup: CDR1 SGHRS, CDR2 YFSETQ.

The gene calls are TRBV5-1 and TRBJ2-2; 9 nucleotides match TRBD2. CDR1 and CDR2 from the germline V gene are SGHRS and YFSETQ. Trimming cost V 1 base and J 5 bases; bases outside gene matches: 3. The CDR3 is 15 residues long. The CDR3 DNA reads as TGCGCCAGCAGCTTGCGGCGGGAGGGGACCGGGGAGCTGTTTTTT. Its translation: CASSLRREGTGELFF.

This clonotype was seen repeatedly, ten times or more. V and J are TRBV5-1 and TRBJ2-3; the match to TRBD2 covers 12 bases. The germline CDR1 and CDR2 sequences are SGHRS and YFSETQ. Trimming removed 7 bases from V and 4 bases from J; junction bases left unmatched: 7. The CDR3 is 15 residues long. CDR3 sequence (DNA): TGCGCCAGCCAACTAGCGGGGGGATCGGCAGATACGCAGTATTTT. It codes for CASQLAGGSADTQYF.

CDR3: CSARVLLEQYF. The CDR3 DNA sequence: TGCAGTGCTAGAGTTCTGCTCGAGCAGTACTTC. This chain joins TRBV20-1 and TRBJ2-7; unclear D gene. V lost 1 base and J 6 bases, leaving 7 bases between the germline ends. This CDR3 has 11 residues. Germline V gene lookup returns CDR1 DFQATT and CDR2 SNEGSKA (reference sequence).

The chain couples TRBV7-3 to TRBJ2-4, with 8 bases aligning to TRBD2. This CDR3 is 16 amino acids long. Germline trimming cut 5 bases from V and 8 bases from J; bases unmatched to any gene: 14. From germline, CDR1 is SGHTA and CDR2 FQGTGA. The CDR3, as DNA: TGTGCCAGCAGCGCAACCGGGACTAGGGGGGGGGACATTCAGTACTTC. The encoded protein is CASSATGTRGGDIQYF.

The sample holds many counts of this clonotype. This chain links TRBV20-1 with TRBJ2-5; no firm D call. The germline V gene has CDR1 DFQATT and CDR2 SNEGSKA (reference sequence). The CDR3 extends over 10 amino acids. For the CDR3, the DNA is TGCTCCCTGGGGCAAGAGACCCAGTACTTC. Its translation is CSLGQETQYF.

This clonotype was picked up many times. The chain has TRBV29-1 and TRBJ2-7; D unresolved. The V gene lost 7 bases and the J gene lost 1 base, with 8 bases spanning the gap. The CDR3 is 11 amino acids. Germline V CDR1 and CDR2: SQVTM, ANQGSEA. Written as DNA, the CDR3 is TGCAGCGGTGGGTCTTCCTACGAGCAGTACTTC. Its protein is CSGGSSYEQYF.

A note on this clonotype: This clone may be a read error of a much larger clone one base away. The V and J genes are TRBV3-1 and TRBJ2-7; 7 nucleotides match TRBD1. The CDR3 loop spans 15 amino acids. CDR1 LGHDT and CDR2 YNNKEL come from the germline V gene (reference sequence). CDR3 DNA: TGTGTCAGCAGCCAAGATGGGCTCAACAGGGGCGAGCAGTACTTC. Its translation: CVSSQDGLNRGEQYF.

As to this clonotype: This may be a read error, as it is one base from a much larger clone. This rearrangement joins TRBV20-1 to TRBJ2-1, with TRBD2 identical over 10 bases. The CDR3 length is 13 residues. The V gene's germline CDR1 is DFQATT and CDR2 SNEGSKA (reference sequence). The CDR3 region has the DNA TGCTGCTCTGGGACTAGCGTCTACAATGAGCAGTTCTTC. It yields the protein CCSGTSVYNEQFF.